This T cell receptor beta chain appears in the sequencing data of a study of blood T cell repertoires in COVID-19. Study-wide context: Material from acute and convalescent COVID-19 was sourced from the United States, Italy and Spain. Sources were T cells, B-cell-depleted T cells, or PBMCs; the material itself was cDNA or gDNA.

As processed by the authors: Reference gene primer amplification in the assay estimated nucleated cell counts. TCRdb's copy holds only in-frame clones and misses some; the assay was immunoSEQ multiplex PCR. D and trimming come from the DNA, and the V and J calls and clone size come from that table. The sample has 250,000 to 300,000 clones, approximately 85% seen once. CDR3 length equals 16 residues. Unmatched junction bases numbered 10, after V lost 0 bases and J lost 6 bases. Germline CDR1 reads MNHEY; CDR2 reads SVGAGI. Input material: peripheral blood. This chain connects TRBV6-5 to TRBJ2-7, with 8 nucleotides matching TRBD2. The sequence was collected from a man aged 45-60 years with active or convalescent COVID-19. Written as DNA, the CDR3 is TGTGCCAGCAGTTACTCGATGAGACTAGCGTACCCCGAGCAGTACTTC. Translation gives CASSYSMRLAYPEQYF.